This T cell receptor (beta chain) is from a study of vaccination and CD4 T cells after COVID-19 (dated by TCRdb to about 2022). Broadly, across the study: In the convalescent cohort there were six males and four females, among whom were two Hispanic individuals, seven Caucasians, two Asians and one multiracial person. In 10 COVID-19 convalescent patients and a few infection-naive healthy vaccine recipients, the spike-specific CD4+ TCR repertoire before mRNA vaccination was compared with the repertoire after mRNA vaccination. In control cultures, a CEFX viral epitope pool was used as positive control, an HIV-1 Nef peptide pool was used as negative control, or no peptide was added. Post-vaccine blood samples were taken a median of 72 days after the second vaccine dose, with a range of roughly 13 to 250 days. The cultures were stimulated with overlapping spike peptide pools from SARS-CoV-2 and from the common cold coronaviruses HCoV-NL63, HCoV-OC43 and HCoV-229E. Post-COVID blood samples were collected from convalescent patients a median of roughly 100 days after diagnosis, with a range of roughly 30 to 161 days. Participants received two doses of either the Pfizer-BioNTech BNT162b2 vaccine (n=8) or the Moderna mRNA-1273 vaccine (n=2).

The treatment or condition label, as the study defines it: roughly 11-day PBMC culture with coronavirus spike peptide pools or control peptides (ViraFEST assay). The study used the ViraFEST assay, which expanded antigen-specific T cells with peptide pools and then identified expanded clonotypes by TCR sequencing. The absence of prior SARS-CoV-2 infection in healthy vaccine recipients was confirmed by negative nucleocapsid antibody tests before and after vaccination. Each well held two million PBMCs cultured with roughly 10 ug/ml peptide pools in IMDM containing approximately 4.8% human AB serum and 7.5 to 10 IU/ml IL-2. Half of the culture medium was replaced with fresh IL-2-containing medium on days 3 and 7. CD4+ T cells were isolated after roughly 10 days of culture through negative selection using the EasySep CD4+ T cell isolation kit. Ficoll-Paque Plus gradient centrifugation was used to isolate PBMCs from whole blood, and the isolated PBMCs were then either used fresh or cryopreserved at -140C. In general, triplicate wells were set up for every culture condition.

Library preparation was by PCR. At the Johns Hopkins FTIC core, DNA from the cultured CD4+ T cells underwent TCR sequencing with the Oncomine TCR Beta short-read assay. Genomic DNA was extracted from the cultured CD4+ T cells with the QIAamp micro DNA kit. The Oncomine TCR Beta libraries from cultured CD4+ T cells were pooled using unique dual indexes and then sequenced on an Illumina iSeq 100. Per the original workflow: Non-productive sequences were filtered out, and CDR3s that did not start with C, did not end with F or W, or were shorter than 7 amino acids were discarded. Antigen-specific clonotypes were identified using the MANAFEST web application through comparison of peptide-stimulated wells with reference and other culture wells. Positive clones required FDR below 0.05, an odds ratio above 5, and productive frequency above 0.1% in at least two of three replicate wells. A clonotype counted as cross-reactive if it showed significant expansion both in the SARS-CoV-2 spike wells and in at least one common cold coronavirus spike condition. Similarity between CDR3 sequences was evaluated in R version 3.6.1 using Levenshtein distances (stringdist) and unrooted phylogenetic trees (ape). TCRdb reanalyzed the raw reads on its own, using fastp at Q25 for trimming and MiXCR for clone calling, and kept in-frame beta chains. When rows share a CDR3 protein, they turn into one entry using the most common DNA and genes. These V and J calls rely on TCRdb rather than the paper's analysis. The sample table contains more than 20,000 distinct CDR3 sequences; only one count was recorded for around 50% of them. 28% of the sample belongs to the ten largest clones.

What the research found in general, with its limitations: The study included relatively few convalescent patients and did not analyze early timepoints after natural infection. An increase in the median number of SARS-CoV-2-reactive clonotypes from 20 to 25 after infection to 35 to 40 after vaccination was observed, but the change was not found to be significant. Of the vaccine-specific clones found in convalescent patients, nearly all (304 of 307) were mono-reactive for SARS-CoV-2 spike instead of being cross-reactive with common cold coronaviruses. Among convalescent patients, a median about 86% of the SARS-CoV-2-reactive clones seen after vaccination appeared only after vaccination, which suggests priming specific to the vaccine.

CDR1 and CDR2, looked up from the germline V gene (reference sequence), are LNHDA and SQIVND. The cysteine opens and the phenylalanine closes a CDR3 of 13 amino acids. CDR3 DNA is the only sequence kept; it has 39 bases, read in frame from the first base. Relative to germline, V is missing 1 base and J is missing 4 bases, with 1 base of the junction outside any gene match. Turning to this clonotype: There is no known antigen for this receptor. There are no base qualities to consult, and no much larger clone falls within one base.

The rearranged chain carries TRBV19 and TRBJ2-7; 7 of the junction bases match TRBD1. This clonotype originated in a human donor who received a COVID-19 vaccine. This specimen was CD4+ T cells from blood, cultured in vitro, taken before SARS-CoV-2 vaccination. The DNA sequence is as follows: TGTGCCAGTAGTATAGGACAGGGATACGAGCAGTACTTC. Its translation is CASSIGQGYEQYF.